These T cell receptor beta chains were read from a single sample in a study of identical twins. Each CDR3 protein gets one entry after TCRdb re-called the 5' RACE reads with MiXCR. The sample has hundreds of thousands of distinct CDR3 sequences, 8% to 9% seen once. These data were also reused for a study on yellow fever vaccine responses in identical twins.

The specimen sequenced was PBMCs. The receptors come from a woman between 18 and 29 years old in good health. Both conserved end residues are part of each CDR3. Each record gives: V gene, clone size, J gene, CDR3 protein. Where a row states a size, it is once, few, many or the class of an expanded clone; other rows omit it.

v_call: TRBV15; clone_size: .; j_call: TRBJ2-1; cdr3_aa: CATSRIASGINEQFF
v_call: TRBV12-3/TRBV12-4; clone_size: few; j_call: TRBJ1-1; cdr3_aa: CASSLGEGLNTEAFF
v_call: TRBV7-9; clone_size: many; j_call: TRBJ2-1; cdr3_aa: CASSLVRTATYNEQFF
v_call: TRBV28; clone_size: .; j_call: TRBJ1-2; cdr3_aa: CASMTGNYGYTF
v_call: TRBV20-1; clone_size: .; j_call: TRBJ2-1; cdr3_aa: CSARPRYNEQFF
v_call: TRBV5-6; clone_size: .; j_call: TRBJ2-7; cdr3_aa: CASSLAEQDPHITYEQYF
v_call: TRBV7-9; clone_size: few; j_call: TRBJ2-2; cdr3_aa: CASSPPASAGTGELFF
v_call: TRBV5-1; clone_size: few; j_call: TRBJ2-5; cdr3_aa: CASSLRREETQYF
v_call: TRBV19; clone_size: .; j_call: TRBJ2-7; cdr3_aa: CASGEGTPAYEQYF
v_call: TRBV14; clone_size: .; j_call: TRBJ2-3; cdr3_aa: CASSQDLAGASSGTDTQYF
v_call: TRBV4-1; clone_size: few; j_call: TRBJ2-7; cdr3_aa: CASSQLGTRGNEQYF
v_call: TRBV20-1; clone_size: few; j_call: TRBJ2-1; cdr3_aa: CSATSGKYNEQFF
v_call: TRBV20-1; clone_size: few; j_call: TRBJ2-2; cdr3_aa: CSASTGGGTGELFF
v_call: TRBV11-2; clone_size: few; j_call: TRBJ2-2; cdr3_aa: CASSLVRGGVGELFF
v_call: TRBV4-1; clone_size: few; j_call: TRBJ2-7; cdr3_aa: CASSQERGQGYEQYF
v_call: TRBV18; clone_size: .; j_call: TRBJ2-7; cdr3_aa: CASSPMGQGLEEHF
v_call: TRBV6-5; clone_size: .; j_call: TRBJ2-7; cdr3_aa: CASSYLPAGVSLSYEQYF
v_call: TRBV11-2; clone_size: few; j_call: TRBJ2-1; cdr3_aa: CASSLGTSGTTYNEQFF
v_call: TRBV4-1; clone_size: .; j_call: TRBJ2-1; cdr3_aa: CASSQETGTSGNNEQFF
v_call: TRBV30; clone_size: once; j_call: TRBJ2-6; cdr3_aa: CACAGNSGANVLTF
v_call: TRBV7-8; clone_size: .; j_call: TRBJ2-1; cdr3_aa: CASSSSSGGAEFF
v_call: TRBV11-3; clone_size: .; j_call: TRBJ2-1; cdr3_aa: CASSRLGLAGEQFF
v_call: TRBV4-1; clone_size: .; j_call: TRBJ2-1; cdr3_aa: CASSQVTRGSEQFF
v_call: TRBV7-3; clone_size: few; j_call: TRBJ1-1; cdr3_aa: CASSLSDFNTEAFF
v_call: TRBV4-3; clone_size: few; j_call: TRBJ2-7; cdr3_aa: CASSQDWLRDEQYF
v_call: TRBV27; clone_size: .; j_call: TRBJ2-1; cdr3_aa: CASNSGAYNEQFF
v_call: TRBV28; clone_size: .; j_call: TRBJ1-5; cdr3_aa: CASSFRHISNQPQHF
v_call: TRBV12-3/TRBV12-4; clone_size: many; j_call: TRBJ2-1; cdr3_aa: CASSPDRGSYNEQFF
v_call: TRBV3-1; clone_size: few; j_call: TRBJ1-2; cdr3_aa: CASSQADRTGYGYTF
v_call: TRBV20-1; clone_size: few; j_call: TRBJ2-7; cdr3_aa: CSARFPGLAGYEQYF
v_call: TRBV2; clone_size: .; j_call: TRBJ2-3; cdr3_aa: CASSDLAGVSDTQYF
v_call: TRBV10-3; clone_size: many; j_call: TRBJ2-7; cdr3_aa: CAISHEGGNLYF
v_call: TRBV29-1; clone_size: .; j_call: TRBJ2-1; cdr3_aa: CSALRAAYNEQFF
v_call: TRBV28; clone_size: many; j_call: TRBJ1-1; cdr3_aa: CASSLYFGGPNTEAFF
v_call: TRBV4-2; clone_size: few; j_call: TRBJ2-3; cdr3_aa: CASSQEGDSTDTQYF